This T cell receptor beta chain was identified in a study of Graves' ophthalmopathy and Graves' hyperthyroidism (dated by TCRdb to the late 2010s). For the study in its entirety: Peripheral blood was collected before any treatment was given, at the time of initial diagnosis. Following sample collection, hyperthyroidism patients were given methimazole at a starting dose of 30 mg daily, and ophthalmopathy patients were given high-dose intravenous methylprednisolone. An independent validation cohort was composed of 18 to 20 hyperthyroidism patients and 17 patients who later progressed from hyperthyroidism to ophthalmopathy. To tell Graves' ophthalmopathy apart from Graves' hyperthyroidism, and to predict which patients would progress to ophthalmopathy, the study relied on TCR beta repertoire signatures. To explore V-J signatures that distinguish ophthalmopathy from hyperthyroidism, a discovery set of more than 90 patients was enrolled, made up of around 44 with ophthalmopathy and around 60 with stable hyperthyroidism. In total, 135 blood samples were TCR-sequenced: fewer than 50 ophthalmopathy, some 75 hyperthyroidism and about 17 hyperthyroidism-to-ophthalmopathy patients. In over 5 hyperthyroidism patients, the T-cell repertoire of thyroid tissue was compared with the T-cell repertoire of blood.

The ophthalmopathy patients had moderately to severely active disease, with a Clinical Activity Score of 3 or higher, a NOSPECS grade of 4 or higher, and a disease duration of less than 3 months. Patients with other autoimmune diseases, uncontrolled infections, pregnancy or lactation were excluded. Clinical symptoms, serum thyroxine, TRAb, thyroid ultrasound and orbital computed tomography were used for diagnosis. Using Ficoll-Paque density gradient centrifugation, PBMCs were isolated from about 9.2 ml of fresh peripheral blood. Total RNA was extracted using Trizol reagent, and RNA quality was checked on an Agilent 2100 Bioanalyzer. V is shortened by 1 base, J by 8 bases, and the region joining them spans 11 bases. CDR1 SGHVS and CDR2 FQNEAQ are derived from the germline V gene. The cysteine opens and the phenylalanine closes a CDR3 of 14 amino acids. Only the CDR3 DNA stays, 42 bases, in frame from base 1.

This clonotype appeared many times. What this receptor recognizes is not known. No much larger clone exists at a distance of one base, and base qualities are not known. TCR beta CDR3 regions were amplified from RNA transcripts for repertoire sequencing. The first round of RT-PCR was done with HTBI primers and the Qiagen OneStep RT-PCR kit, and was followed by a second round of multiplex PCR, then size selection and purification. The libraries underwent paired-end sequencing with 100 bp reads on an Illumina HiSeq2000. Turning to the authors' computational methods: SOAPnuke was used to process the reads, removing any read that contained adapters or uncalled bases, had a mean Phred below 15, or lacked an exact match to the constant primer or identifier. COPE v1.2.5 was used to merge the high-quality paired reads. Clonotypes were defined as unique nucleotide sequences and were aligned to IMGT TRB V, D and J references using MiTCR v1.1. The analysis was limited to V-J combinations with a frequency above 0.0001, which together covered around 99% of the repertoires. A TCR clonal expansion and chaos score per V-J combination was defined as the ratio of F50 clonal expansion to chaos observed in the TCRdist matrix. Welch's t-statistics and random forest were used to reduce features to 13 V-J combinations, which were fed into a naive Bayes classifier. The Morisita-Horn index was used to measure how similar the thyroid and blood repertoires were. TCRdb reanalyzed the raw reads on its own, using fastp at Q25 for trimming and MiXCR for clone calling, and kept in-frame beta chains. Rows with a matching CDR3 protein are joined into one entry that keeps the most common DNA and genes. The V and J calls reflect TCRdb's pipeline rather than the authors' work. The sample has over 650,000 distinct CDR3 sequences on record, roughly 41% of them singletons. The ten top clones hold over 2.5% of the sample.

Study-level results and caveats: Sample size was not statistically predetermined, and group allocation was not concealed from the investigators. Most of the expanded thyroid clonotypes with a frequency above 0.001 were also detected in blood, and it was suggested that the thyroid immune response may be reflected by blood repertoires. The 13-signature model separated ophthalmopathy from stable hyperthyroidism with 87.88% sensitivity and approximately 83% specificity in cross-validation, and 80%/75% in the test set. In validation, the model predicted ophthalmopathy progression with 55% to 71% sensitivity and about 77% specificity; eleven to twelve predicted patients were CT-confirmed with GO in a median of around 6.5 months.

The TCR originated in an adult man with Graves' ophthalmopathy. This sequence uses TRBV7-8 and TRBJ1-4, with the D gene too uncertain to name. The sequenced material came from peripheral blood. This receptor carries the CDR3 CASSLDQRREKLFF. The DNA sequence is TGTGCCAGCAGCTTAGACCAGCGTCGGGAAAAACTGTTTTTT. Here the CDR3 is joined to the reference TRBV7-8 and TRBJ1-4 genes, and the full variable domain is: GAGVSQSPRYKVAKRGQDVALRCDPISGHVSLFWYQQALGQGPEFLTYFQNEAQLDKSGLPSDRFFAERPEGSVSTLKIQRTQQEDSAVYLCASSLDQRREKLFFGSGTQLSVL.